The 25 T cell receptor beta chains below were found in one sample sequenced in a study of beta chain features in type 1 diabetes. Study-wide results and limits: Patients with Type 1 diabetes showed moderately but significantly shorter TCRB CDR3s in all four CD4+ subsets.

Investigators reverse transcribed all isolated RNA, so they sequenced expressed TCRB transcripts. Repertoires were generated with immunoSEQ multiplex PCR, while TCRdb's copy carries only in-frame clones and drops some. The sample has more than 250,000 clones, about a fifth seen once. These receptors lack a known antigen. What was sequenced was naive CD4+ T cells from blood. These receptors were collected from a woman aged 40 to 50 with type 1 diabetes.

The chain combines TRBV29-1 with TRBJ2-7, with 12 bases lining up with TRBD1. V lost 2 bases, J lost 7 bases, and 3 bases stayed unmatched. The CDR3 has 13 residues. Germline values: CDR1 SQVTM, CDR2 ANQGSEA. In DNA, the CDR3 is TGCAGCGTTGAACGGGACAGGGGGCTGGAGCAGTACTTC. Its translation is CSVERDRGLEQYF.

V and J are TRBV5-1 and TRBJ2-1; 7 bases map to TRBD1. Germline V lookup: CDR1 SGHRS, CDR2 YFSETQ. V lost 5 bases, J lost 4 bases, and 9 bases stayed unmatched. The CDR3 runs 15 residues. The CDR3 DNA sequence: TGCGCCAGCAGAGTTGCCGGGACAGCTTACAATGAGCAGTTCTTC. It encodes CASRVAGTAYNEQFF.

The chain recombines TRBV5-4 with TRBJ2-7; no clear D. Deletions cut 0 bases from V and 2 bases from J, with 6 bases between. The length of the CDR3 is 13 residues. CDR1 SGHNT and CDR2 YYREEE come from the germline V gene (reference sequence). The CDR3: CASSLAGTYEQYF. The CDR3 DNA follows: TGTGCCAGCAGCTTGGCAGGTACCTACGAGCAGTACTTC.

This clone was detected a few times. The rearrangement links TRBV27 to TRBJ2-1; 7 bases agree with TRBD2. V lost 5 bases, J lost 4 bases, and 14 bases stayed unmatched. This CDR3 has 17 amino acids. CDR1 is MNHEY, CDR2 SMNVEV, per germline (reference sequence). The CDR3 sequence is CASSPRMTSSDYNEQFF. The CDR3 bases are TGTGCCAGCAGTCCGCGGATGACTAGCTCCGATTACAATGAGCAGTTCTTC.

This sequence joins TRBV11-2 and TRBJ2-7, with 8 positions matching TRBD1. Germline CDR1 reads SGHAT; CDR2 reads FQNNGV. There are 15 residues in the CDR3. With V trimmed by 4 bases and J by 2 bases, 7 bases remained unmatched. DNA for the CDR3: TGTGCCAGCAGCTATCAACAGGGGGTAGCCTACGAGCAGTACTTC. This codes for CASSYQQGVAYEQYF.

This clone appeared a few times. V gene TRBV4-2 combines with J gene TRBJ1-5; the D is unclear. The CDR3 covers 12 residues. Germline V CDR1 and CDR2: LGHNA, YNFKEQ. V was trimmed by 5 bases and J by 7 bases, leaving 9 bases between them. CDR3 bases: TGTGCCAGCAGCGGTCCTAAACAGCCCCAGCATTTT. Encoded protein: CASSGPKQPQHF.

The J gene is TRBJ2-7, the V gene TRBV4-1; 9 nucleotides align to TRBD1. The trim removed 6 bases at V and 2 bases at J, leaving 5 bases unmatched. The CDR3 loop spans 14 amino acids. The germline V gene has CDR1 MGHRA and CDR2 YSYEKL. The CDR3 protein is CASRRGQGTYEQYF. DNA for the CDR3: TGCGCCAGCAGGCGGGGACAGGGTACCTACGAGCAGTACTTC.

The chain uses TRBV7-2 and TRBJ2-1, with D possibly being TRBD1 (6 bases). The germline CDR1 and CDR2 sequences are SGHTA and FQGNSA. The V end lost 5 bases, the J end lost 1 base, and 15 bases lay between the germline ends. The CDR3 sequence is 16 residues long. The CDR3 nucleotides read TGTGCCAGCAGCCCGACCGGGACACCATCCTACAATGAGCAGTTCTTC. This sequence encodes CASSPTGTPSYNEQFF.

The rearrangement joins TRBV4-3 to TRBJ2-1; the match to TRBD2 covers 11 bases. Germline V gives CDR1 LGHNA, CDR2 YSLEER. This CDR3 has 19 residues. V was clipped by 1 base and J by 8 bases; unmatched bases: 16. Here the CDR3 DNA reads TGCGCCAGCAGCCAAGCCCACCTCCTAGCGGGAGGTCTGGGGGATGAGCAGTTCTTC. As protein: CASSQAHLLAGGLGDEQFF.

This clone was seen only a few times. J is TRBJ1-1 and V is TRBV29-1; D might be TRBD1 (5 bases). Germline V CDR1 and CDR2: SQVTM, ANQGSEA. V lost 0 bases and J 7 bases, leaving 12 bases between the germline ends. This CDR3 contains 13 residues. The chain's CDR3 is CSVEEGGNGEAFF. DNA of the CDR3: TGCAGCGTTGAAGAGGGGGGAAACGGTGAAGCTTTCTTT.

This chain connects TRBV29-1 to TRBJ2-1, with TRBD2 matching 8 bases. Germline CDR1 is SQVTM and CDR2 is ANQGSEA. The CDR3 runs to 14 residues. V lost 7 bases and J lost 5; bases outside the gene matches: 10. The CDR3 region is CSAHSGTRHNEQFF. The CDR3 coding sequence is TGCAGCGCTCACTCCGGGACTAGGCACAATGAGCAGTTCTTC.

This clone was counted a few times. The chain joins TRBV5-1 to TRBJ2-7; TRBD2 agrees at 7 bases. In germline, CDR1 is SGHRS, CDR2 YFSETQ. This CDR3 spans 13 amino acids. V dropped 3 bases and J dropped 5; count of bases not matched to a gene: 5. The CDR3 region has the DNA TGCGCCAGCAGCTCGGGGAGGGTGGACGAGCAGTACTTC. It specifies CASSSGRVDEQYF.

The chain employs TRBV5-1 and TRBJ1-2, with 7 bases fitting TRBD1. Germline V CDR1 and CDR2: SGHRS, YFSETQ. This CDR3 spans 15 amino acids. With V trimmed by 4 bases and J by 0 bases, 6 bases remained unmatched. CDR3 sequence reads: CASSLGQATNYGYTF. In DNA form, the CDR3 reads TGCGCCAGCAGCCTCGGACAGGCTACTAACTATGGCTACACCTTC.

This sequence joins TRBV18 and TRBJ2-7; TRBD2 matches at 9 bases. The CDR3 contains 16 residues. Germline V gives CDR1 KGHSH, CDR2 LQKENI. V shed 3 bases and J 7 bases; nucleotides not matched to a gene: 13. The CDR3 loop is CASSPPVVAGVPEQYF. CDR3 bases: TGTGCCAGCTCACCCCCCGTCGTAGCGGGAGTGCCAGAGCAGTACTTC.

This clone was observed a few times. The CDR3 here is CASIAGTYTQPQHF. CDR3 in DNA: TGTGCCAGCATAGCGGGGACGTATACTCAGCCCCAGCATTTT. This sequence joins TRBV28 and TRBJ1-5; D is perhaps TRBD1 (5 bases). V was clipped by 7 bases and J by 6 bases, with 16 bases between them. CDR1 MDHEN and CDR2 SYDVKM come from the germline V gene. CDR3 length equals 14 residues.

This chain uses TRBV6-5 with TRBJ2-5; 7 positions agree with TRBD2. Per the germline V gene, CDR1 is MNHEY and CDR2 is SVGAGI. Trimming removed 5 bases from V and 5 bases from J; junction bases left unmatched: 5. The CDR3 spans 13 residues. The CDR3 DNA sequence: TGTGCCAGCAGTATACTAGCGTCCGAGACCCAGTACTTC. Amino acids: CASSILASETQYF.

The V and J genes are TRBV5-1 and TRBJ2-7; 7 nucleotides match TRBD1. V lost 5 bases, J lost 7 bases, and 9 bases stayed unmatched. Germline V gene sequence: CDR1 SGHRS, CDR2 YFSETQ. The CDR3 is 13 amino acids. In nucleotides, the CDR3 is TGCGCCAGCAGTGAACAGGGGTCCGGGGAGCAGTACTTC. Translation: CASSEQGSGEQYF.

The chain combines TRBV29-1 with TRBJ2-5, with TRBD1 matching over 10 bases. This CDR3 has 15 residues. CDR1 SQVTM and CDR2 ANQGSEA come from the germline V gene. V trimming: 4 bases; J trimming: 1 base; junction bases outside the gene matches: 6. In DNA, the CDR3 is TGCAGCGTTGTACGGGACAGGGGACGCCAAGAGACCCAGTACTTC. Translating it yields CSVVRDRGRQETQYF. The full variable domain, in which reference TRBV29-1 and TRBJ2-5 provide the parts outside the CDR3, is SAVISQKPSRDICQRGTSLTIQCQVDSQVTMMFWYRQQPGQSLTLIATANQGSEATYESGFVIDKFPISRPNLTFSTLTVSNMSPEDSSIYLCSVVRDRGRQETQYFGPGTRLLVL.

This chain joins TRBV2 and TRBJ2-5; 7 bases line up with TRBD1. The germline CDR1 and CDR2 sequences are SNHLY and FYNNEI. V shed 10 bases, J shed 4 bases, and the junction held 6 bases outside the gene matches. The CDR3 runs 12 residues. The CDR3 nucleotides read TGTGCCAATAACAGGGGTGGAGAGACCCAGTACTTC. It yields the protein CANNRGGETQYF.

This chain joins TRBV30 and TRBJ1-5, with 8 bases matching TRBD1. There are 14 residues in the CDR3. V was pared by 6 bases and J by 7 bases, with 11 bases of the junction left unmatched. Germline CDR1 and CDR2: GTSNPN and SVGIG (reference sequence). In DNA, the CDR3 is TGTGCCTGTCAAACTAGGACAGGGAACCAGCCCCAGCATTTT. This translates into CACQTRTGNQPQHF.

This clone has just a few counts. This sample includes further DNA sequences coding for the same CDR3. This sequence joins TRBV7-2 and TRBJ2-3; 7 positions agree with TRBD1. Germline assignment: CDR1 SGHTA and CDR2 FQGNSA. After removal of 1 base from V and 1 base from J, the junction contained 2 bases not matched to a gene. CDR3 length: 15 amino acids. The chain's CDR3 is CASSLDRGGTDTQYF. The CDR3 DNA sequence: TGTGCCAGCAGCTTAGACAGGGGTGGCACAGATACGCAGTATTTT.

The CDR3 sequence: CASSPGLPTVQYF. The CDR3 DNA reads TGTGCCAGCAGTCCCGGACTCCCCACCGTTCAGTACTTC. The chain combines TRBV6-5 with TRBJ2-4; perhaps TRBD2 as D (5 bases). CDR1 is MNHEY, CDR2 SVGAGI, per germline. V was cut by 5 bases and J by 11 bases, with 16 bases left in between. CDR3 length equals 13 residues.

This clone was seen a handful of times. V gene TRBV5-1 combines with J gene TRBJ1-1; D gene uncertain. CDR3 length equals 14 residues. The germline V gene encodes CDR1 SGHRS and CDR2 YFSETQ. Trimming took off 4 bases at V and 0 bases at J, with 10 bases between the two ends. The CDR3 sequence is CASSLREMNTEAFF. The CDR3 bases are TGCGCCAGCAGCCTCCGGGAGATGAACACTGAAGCTTTCTTT.

For this clone: In the same sample, other DNA sequences code for this CDR3. The V and J genes are TRBV7-9 and TRBJ2-3, with D hard to call. The CDR3 extends over 13 amino acids. V was pared by 2 bases and J by 5 bases, with 8 bases between. Germline values: CDR1 SEHNR, CDR2 FQNEAQ (reference sequence). The CDR3 protein is CASSLSTGDTQYF. DNA for the CDR3: TGTGCCAGCAGCTTAAGTACGGGAGATACGCAGTATTTT.

The chain is built from TRBV7-2 and TRBJ2-1, with D tentatively TRBD2 (7 bases). CDR1 is SGHTA, CDR2 FQGNSA, per germline. This CDR3 comprises 15 residues. Trimming removed 5 bases at V and 6 bases at J, with 17 bases between. Written as DNA, the CDR3 is TGTGCCAGCAGCCATCGGGGGGCCGACCGCAATGAGCAGTTCTTC. This encodes CASSHRGADRNEQFF.